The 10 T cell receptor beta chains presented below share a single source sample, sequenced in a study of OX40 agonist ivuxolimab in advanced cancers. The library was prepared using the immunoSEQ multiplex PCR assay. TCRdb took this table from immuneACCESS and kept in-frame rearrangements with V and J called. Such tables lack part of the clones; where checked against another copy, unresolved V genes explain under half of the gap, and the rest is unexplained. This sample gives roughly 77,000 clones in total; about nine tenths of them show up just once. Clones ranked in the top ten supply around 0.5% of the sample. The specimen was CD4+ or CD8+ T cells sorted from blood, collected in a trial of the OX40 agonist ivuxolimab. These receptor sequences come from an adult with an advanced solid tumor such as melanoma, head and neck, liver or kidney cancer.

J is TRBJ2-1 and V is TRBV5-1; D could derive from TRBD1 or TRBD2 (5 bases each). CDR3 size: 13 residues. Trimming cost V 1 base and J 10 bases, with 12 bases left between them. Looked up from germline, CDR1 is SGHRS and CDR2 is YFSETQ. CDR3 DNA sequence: TGCGCCAGCAGCTTGACTCCAGGGACGGAGCAGTTCTTC. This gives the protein CASSLTPGTEQFF.

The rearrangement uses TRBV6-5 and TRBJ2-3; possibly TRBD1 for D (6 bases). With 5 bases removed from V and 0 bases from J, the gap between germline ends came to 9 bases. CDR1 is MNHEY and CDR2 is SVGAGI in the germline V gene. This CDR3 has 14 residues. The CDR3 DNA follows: TGTGCCAGCAGTCCCCAGGGGAGCACAGATACGCAGTATTTT. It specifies CASSPQGSTDTQYF.

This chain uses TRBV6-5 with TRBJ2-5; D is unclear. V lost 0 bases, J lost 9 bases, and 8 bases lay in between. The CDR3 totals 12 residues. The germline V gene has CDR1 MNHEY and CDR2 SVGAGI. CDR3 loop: CASSYSEGPQYF. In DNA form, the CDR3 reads TGTGCCAGCAGTTACTCGGAAGGGCCCCAGTACTTC.

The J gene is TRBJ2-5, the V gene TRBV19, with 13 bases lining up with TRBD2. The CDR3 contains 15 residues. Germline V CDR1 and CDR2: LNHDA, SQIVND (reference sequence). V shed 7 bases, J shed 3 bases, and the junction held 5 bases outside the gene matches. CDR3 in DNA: TGTGCCAGTATGTCAGGACTAGCGGGAGAAGAGACCCAGTACTTC. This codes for CASMSGLAGEETQYF.

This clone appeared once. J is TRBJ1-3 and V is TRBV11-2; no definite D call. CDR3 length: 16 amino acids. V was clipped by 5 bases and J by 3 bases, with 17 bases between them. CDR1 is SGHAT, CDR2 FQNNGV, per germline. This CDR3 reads CASSLWAGASGNTIYF. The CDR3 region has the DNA TGTGCCAGCAGCCTGTGGGCAGGCGCGAGTGGAAACACCATATATTTT.

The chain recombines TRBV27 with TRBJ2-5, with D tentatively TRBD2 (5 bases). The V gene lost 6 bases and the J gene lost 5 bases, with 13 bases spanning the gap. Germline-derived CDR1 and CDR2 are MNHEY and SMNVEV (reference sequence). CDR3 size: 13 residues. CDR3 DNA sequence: TGTGCCAGCAGGCGGACTCAAAGGGAGACCCAGTACTTC. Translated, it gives CASRRTQRETQYF.

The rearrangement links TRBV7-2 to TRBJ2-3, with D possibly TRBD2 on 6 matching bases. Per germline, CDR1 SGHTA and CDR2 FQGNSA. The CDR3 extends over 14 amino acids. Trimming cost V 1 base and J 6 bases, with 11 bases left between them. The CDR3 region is CASSLEAGRDTQYF. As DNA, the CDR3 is TGTGCCAGCAGCTTAGAGGCGGGGCGGGATACGCAGTATTTT. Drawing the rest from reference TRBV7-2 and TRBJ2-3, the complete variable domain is GAGVSQSPSNKVTEKGKDVELRCDPISGHTALYWYRQSLGQGLEFLIYFQGNSAPDKSGLPSDRFSAERTGGSVSTLTIQRTQQEDSAVYLCASSLEAGRDTQYFGPGTRLTVL.

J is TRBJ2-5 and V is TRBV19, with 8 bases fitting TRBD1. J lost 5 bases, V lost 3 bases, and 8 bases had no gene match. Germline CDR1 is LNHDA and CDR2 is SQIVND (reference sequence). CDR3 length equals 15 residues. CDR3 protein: CASSIGQGARETQYF. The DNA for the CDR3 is TGTGCCAGTAGTATTGGGCAGGGGGCTAGGGAGACCCAGTACTTC.

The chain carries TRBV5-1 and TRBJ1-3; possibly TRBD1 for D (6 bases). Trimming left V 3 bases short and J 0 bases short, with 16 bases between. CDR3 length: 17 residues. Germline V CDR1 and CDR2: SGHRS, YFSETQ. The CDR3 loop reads CASSYLGGPNSGNTIYF. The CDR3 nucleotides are TGCGCCAGCAGCTACCTCGGGGGGCCCAACTCTGGAAACACCATATATTTT.

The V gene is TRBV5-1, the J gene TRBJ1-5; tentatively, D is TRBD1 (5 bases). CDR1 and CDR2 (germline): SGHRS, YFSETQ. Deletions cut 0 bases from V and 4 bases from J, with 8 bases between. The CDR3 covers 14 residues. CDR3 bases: TGCGCCAGCAGCTTGGTGGGGGGGAATCAGCCCCAGCATTTT. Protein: CASSLVGGNQPQHF.